This T cell receptor (beta chain) was obtained from a study of T cell responses to AZD1222 COVID-19 vaccine. Study in general: Second-dose intervals near 4 or 12 weeks were combined. Study outcomes and limitations: Donors were mostly white British, more females; clonal diversity possibly underestimated. Breadth and depth of Spike-specific TCRs rose after two AZD1222 doses.

There are a few counts of this clone. Its antigen is undetermined. Trimming stripped 6 bases from V and 0 bases from J, with 12 bases between. Per germline, CDR1 SEHNR and CDR2 FQNEAQ (reference sequence). This CDR3 is 14 amino acids long. TCRdb's table, derived via immunoSEQ multiplex PCR, lists solely in-frame clones and lacks some. The sample has 86,000 or so clones; about 92% are singletons. The starting material was peripheral blood, obtained on day 0 of AZD1222 vaccination. The J gene is TRBJ2-7, the V gene TRBV7-9; D might be TRBD2 (5 bases). The clonotype was recovered from an adult in good health. The DNA for the CDR3 is TGTGCCAGCAGTTCTGGAGGATCCTCCTACGAGCAGTACTTC. Translation gives CASSSGGSSYEQYF.